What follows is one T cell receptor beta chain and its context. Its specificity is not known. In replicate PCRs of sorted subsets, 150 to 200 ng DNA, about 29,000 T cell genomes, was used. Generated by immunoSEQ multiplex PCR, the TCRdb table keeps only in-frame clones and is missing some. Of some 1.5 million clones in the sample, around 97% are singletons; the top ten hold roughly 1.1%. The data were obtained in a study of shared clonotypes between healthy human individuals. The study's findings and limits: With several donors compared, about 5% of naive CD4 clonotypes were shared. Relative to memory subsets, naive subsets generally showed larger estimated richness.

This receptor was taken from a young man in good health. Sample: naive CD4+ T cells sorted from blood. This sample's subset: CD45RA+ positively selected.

CDR3 sequence (DNA): TGTGCCAGCAGTGATGGTCTAGCGGGAGGAGGCACAGATACGCAGTATTTT. Translating it yields CASSDGLAGGGTDTQYF. The chain combines TRBV25-1 with TRBJ2-3, with 11 bases aligning to TRBD2. Germline assignment: CDR1 MGHDK and CDR2 SYGVNS. V was clipped by 3 bases and J by 1 base; unmatched bases: 6. This CDR3 spans 17 amino acids. Variable domain in full (rest from reference TRBV25-1 and TRBJ2-3): EADIYQTPRYLVIGTGKKITLECSQTMGHDKMYWYQQDPGMELHLIHYSYGVNSTEKGDLSSESTVSRIRTEHFPLTLESARPSHTSQYLCASSDGLAGGGTDTQYFGPGTRLTVL.